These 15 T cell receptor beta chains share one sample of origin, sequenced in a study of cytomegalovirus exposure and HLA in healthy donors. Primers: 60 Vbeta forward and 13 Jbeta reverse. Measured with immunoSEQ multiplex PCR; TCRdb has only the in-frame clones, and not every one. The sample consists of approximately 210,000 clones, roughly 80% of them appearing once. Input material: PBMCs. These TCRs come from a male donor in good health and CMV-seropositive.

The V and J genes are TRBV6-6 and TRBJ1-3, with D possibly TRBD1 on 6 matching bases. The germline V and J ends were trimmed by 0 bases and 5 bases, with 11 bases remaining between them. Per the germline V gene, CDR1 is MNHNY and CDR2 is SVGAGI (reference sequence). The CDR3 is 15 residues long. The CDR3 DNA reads TGTGCCAGCAGTTACTCGGGGGACATGCGAAACACCATATATTTT. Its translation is CASSYSGDMRNTIYF.

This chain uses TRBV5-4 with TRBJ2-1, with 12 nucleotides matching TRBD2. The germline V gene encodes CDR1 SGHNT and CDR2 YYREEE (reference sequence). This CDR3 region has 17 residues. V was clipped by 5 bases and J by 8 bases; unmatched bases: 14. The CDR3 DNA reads TGTGCCAGCAGTTCGCTTCTAGCGGGAGGGCGGGGGGATGAGCAGTTCTTC. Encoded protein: CASSSLLAGGRGDEQFF.

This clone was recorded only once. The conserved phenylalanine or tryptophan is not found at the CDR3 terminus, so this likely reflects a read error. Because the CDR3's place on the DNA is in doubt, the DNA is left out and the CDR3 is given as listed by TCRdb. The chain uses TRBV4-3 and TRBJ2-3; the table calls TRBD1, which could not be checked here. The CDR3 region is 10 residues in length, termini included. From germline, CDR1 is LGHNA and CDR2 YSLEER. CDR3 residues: CASSQALVST.

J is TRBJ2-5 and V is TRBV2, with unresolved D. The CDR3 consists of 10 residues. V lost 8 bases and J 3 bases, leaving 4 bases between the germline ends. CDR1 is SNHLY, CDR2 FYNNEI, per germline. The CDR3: CASREETQYF. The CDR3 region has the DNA TGTGCCAGCCGGGAAGAGACCCAGTACTTC.

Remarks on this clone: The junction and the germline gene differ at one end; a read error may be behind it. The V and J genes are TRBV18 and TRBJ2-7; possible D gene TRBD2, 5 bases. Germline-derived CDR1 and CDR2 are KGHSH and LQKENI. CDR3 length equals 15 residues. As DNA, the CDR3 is TGTGCCAGCTCACCACCGGCGGGCTCCAGCTACAAGCAGTACTTC. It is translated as CASSPPAGSSYKQYF.

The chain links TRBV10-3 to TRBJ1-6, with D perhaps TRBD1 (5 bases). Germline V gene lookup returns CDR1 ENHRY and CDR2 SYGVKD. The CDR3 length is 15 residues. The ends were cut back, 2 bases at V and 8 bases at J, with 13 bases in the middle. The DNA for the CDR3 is TGTGCCATCAGTGAGCGGCAGCAAGGGGATTCACCCCTCCACTTT. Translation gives CAISERQQGDSPLHF.

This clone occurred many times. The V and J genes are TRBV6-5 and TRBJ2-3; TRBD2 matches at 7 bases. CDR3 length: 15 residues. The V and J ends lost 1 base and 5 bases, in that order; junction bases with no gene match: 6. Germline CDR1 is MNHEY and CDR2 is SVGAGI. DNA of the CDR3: TGTGCCAGCAGTTACTTTGGGGGAGGGTTAGATACGCAGTATTTT. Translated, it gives CASSYFGGGLDTQYF.

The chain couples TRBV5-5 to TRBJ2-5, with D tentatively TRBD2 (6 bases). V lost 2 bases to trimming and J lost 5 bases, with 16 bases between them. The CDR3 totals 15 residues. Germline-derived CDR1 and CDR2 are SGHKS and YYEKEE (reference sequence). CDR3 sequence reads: CASSLSGRRGETQYF. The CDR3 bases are TGTGCCAGCAGCTTATCAGGCAGGAGGGGCGAGACCCAGTACTTC.

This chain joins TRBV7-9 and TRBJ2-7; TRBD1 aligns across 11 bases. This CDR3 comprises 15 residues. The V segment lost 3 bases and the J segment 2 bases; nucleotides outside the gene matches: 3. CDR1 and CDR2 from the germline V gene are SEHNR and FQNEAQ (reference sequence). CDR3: CASSLGQGEAYEQYF. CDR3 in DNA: TGTGCCAGCAGCTTGGGACAGGGGGAAGCCTACGAGCAGTACTTC.

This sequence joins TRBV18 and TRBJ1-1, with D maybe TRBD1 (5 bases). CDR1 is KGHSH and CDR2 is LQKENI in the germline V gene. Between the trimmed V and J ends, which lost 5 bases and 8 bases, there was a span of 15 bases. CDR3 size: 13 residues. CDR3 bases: TGTGCCAGCTCATCGTCAGGGTCGGAAGAAGCTTTCTTT. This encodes CASSSSGSEEAFF. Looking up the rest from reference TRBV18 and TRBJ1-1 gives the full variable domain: NAGVMQNPRHLVRRRGQEARLRCSPMKGHSHVYWYRQLPEEGLKFMVYLQKENIIDESGMPKERFSAEFPKEGPSILRIQQVVRGDSAAYFCASSSSGSEEAFFGQGTRLTVV.

The CDR3 bases are TGTGCCAGCTCACGGGGACAGGGCACAGATACGCAGTATTTT. Translated, it gives CASSRGQGTDTQYF. J is TRBJ2-3 and V is TRBV18; TRBD1 aligns across 8 bases. The CDR3 has 14 amino acids. The germline CDR1 and CDR2 sequences are KGHSH and LQKENI. The V segment lost 4 bases and the J segment 1 base; nucleotides outside the gene matches: 1. The full variable domain, with the rest looked up from reference TRBV18 and TRBJ2-3, is NAGVMQNPRHLVRRRGQEARLRCSPMKGHSHVYWYRQLPEEGLKFMVYLQKENIIDESGMPKERFSAEFPKEGPSILRIQQVVRGDSAAYFCASSRGQGTDTQYFGPGTRLTVL.

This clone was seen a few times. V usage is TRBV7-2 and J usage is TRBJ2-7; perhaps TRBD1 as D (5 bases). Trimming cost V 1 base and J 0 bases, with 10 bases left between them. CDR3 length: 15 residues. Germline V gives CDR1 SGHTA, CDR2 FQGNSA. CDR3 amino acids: CASSLVRTPSYEQYF. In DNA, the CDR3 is TGTGCCAGCAGCTTAGTTAGGACACCCTCCTACGAGCAGTACTTC.

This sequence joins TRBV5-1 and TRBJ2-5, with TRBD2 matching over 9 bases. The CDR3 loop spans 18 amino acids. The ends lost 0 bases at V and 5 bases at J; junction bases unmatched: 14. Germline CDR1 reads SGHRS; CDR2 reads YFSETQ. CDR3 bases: TGCGCCAGCAGCTTGGTACCAGCGGGGGGCGGAGAGGCGGAGACCCAGTACTTC. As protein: CASSLVPAGGGEAETQYF. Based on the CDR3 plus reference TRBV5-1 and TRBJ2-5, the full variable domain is KAGVTQTPRYLIKTRGQQVTLSCSPISGHRSVSWYQQTPGQGLQFLFEYFSETQRNKGNFPGRFSGRQFSNSRSEMNVSTLELGDSALYLCASSLVPAGGGEAETQYFGPGTRLLVL.

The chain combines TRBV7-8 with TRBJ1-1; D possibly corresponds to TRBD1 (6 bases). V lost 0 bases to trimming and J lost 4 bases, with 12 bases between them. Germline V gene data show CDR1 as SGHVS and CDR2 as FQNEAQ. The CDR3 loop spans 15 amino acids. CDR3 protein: CASSLAGGATTEAFF. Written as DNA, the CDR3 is TGTGCCAGCAGCTTAGCTGGGGGGGCCACCACTGAAGCTTTCTTT.

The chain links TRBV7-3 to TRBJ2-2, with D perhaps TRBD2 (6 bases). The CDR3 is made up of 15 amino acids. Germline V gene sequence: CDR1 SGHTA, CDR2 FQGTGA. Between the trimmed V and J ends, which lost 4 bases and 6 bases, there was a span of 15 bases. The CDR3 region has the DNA TGTGCCAGCAGCTCGACCCGAACTAGCTCCGGGGAGCTGTTTTTT. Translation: CASSSTRTSSGELFF.